Listed here are 15 T cell receptor beta chains from one sample, sequenced in a study of blood T cell repertoires in COVID-19. Profiled with immunoSEQ multiplex PCR; TCRdb holds only in-frame clones, not every one. The data hold some 240,000 clones, with around 84% observed a single time. The sample taken for sequencing was peripheral blood. Receptors originate from a woman aged 40 to 50 who had recovered from COVID-19.

V is TRBV7-9 and J is TRBJ1-2; no clear D gene. CDR3 size: 12 residues. V was pared by 8 bases and J by 8 bases, with 15 bases between. CDR1 SEHNR and CDR2 FQNEAQ come from the germline V gene (reference sequence). The CDR3 region is CASRGEGGGYTF. CDR3 nucleotides: TGTGCCAGCCGCGGGGAGGGAGGCGGCTACACCTTC.

This clone was counted a single time. The chain recombines TRBV3-1 (or the pseudogene TRBV3-2) with TRBJ1-3; D remains unclear. The germline gives CDR1 LGHDT, CDR2 YNNKEL (reference sequence). Trimming removed 2 bases from V and 0 bases from J, with 11 bases in between. The CDR3 has 16 amino acids. CDR3 in amino acids: CASSQSAGLSGNTIYF. The CDR3 region has the DNA TGTGCCAGCAGCCAATCGGCAGGCCTCTCTGGAAACACCATATATTTT.

The chain combines TRBV6-5 with TRBJ2-3; TRBD2 matches 7 bases. The CDR3 totals 15 residues. The V gene end was trimmed by 11 bases and the J gene end by 4 bases; junction bases not matched to a gene: 15. Per germline, CDR1 MNHEY and CDR2 SVGAGI. This chain's CDR3 is CASFPPSGSADTQYF. CDR3 DNA sequence: TGTGCCTCTTTCCCCCCTAGCGGTTCGGCAGATACGCAGTATTTT.

The chain has TRBV24-1 and TRBJ1-5, with D maybe TRBD1 (5 bases). The CDR3 runs to 15 residues. Trimming removed 9 bases from V and 0 bases from J, with 14 bases in between. Germline-derived CDR1 and CDR2 are KGHDR and SFDVKD. DNA of the CDR3: TGTGCCACCTCAGAAACAGGATATAGCAATCAGCCCCAGCATTTT. Translated: CATSETGYSNQPQHF.

The chain employs TRBV19 and TRBJ1-2, with 7 bases aligning to TRBD1. This CDR3 is 13 amino acids long. From germline, CDR1 is LNHDA and CDR2 SQIVND (reference sequence). The junction had 6 bases not matched to a gene; V was cut back by 5 bases and J by 6 bases. CDR3 DNA: TGTGCCAGTAGTCCAACAACAGGGGATGGCTACACCTTC. Its translation is CASSPTTGDGYTF.

The rearrangement uses TRBV19 and TRBJ1-5; TRBD1 aligns across 9 bases. The CDR3 extends over 16 amino acids. With V trimmed by 3 bases and J by 7 bases, 10 bases remained unmatched. CDR1 and CDR2 from the germline V gene are LNHDA and SQIVND (reference sequence). The CDR3 is CASSIHKDRGWQPQHF. Here the CDR3 DNA reads TGTGCCAGTAGTATTCACAAAGACAGGGGGTGGCAGCCCCAGCATTTT.

CDR3 DNA: TGTGCCAGCATCGCAGGGATGGGGCAAGAGACCCAGTACTTC. This encodes CASIAGMGQETQYF. V is TRBV6-6 and J is TRBJ2-5, with D possibly being TRBD1 (5 bases). The CDR3 totals 14 residues. The germline gives CDR1 MNHNY, CDR2 SVGAGI (reference sequence). Trimming removed 7 bases at V and 2 bases at J, with 14 bases between.

The rearrangement uses TRBV5-1 and TRBJ2-2, with TRBD1 matching over 7 bases. V lost 2 bases, J lost 2 bases, and 6 bases stayed unmatched. Germline V CDR1 and CDR2: SGHRS, YFSETQ. This CDR3 has 16 amino acids. Here the CDR3 reads CASSFRGQANTGELFF. The CDR3 nucleotides read TGCGCCAGCAGCTTTAGGGGGCAGGCTAACACCGGGGAGCTGTTTTTT.

The chain carries TRBV19 and TRBJ1-2; no definite D call. Germline CDR1 is LNHDA and CDR2 is SQIVND (reference sequence). CDR3 length: 15 residues. V was pared by 0 bases and J by 3 bases, with 11 bases between. The CDR3 spells CASSIDPGSHYGYTF. The CDR3 nucleotides read TGTGCCAGTAGTATAGATCCAGGTTCTCACTATGGCTACACCTTC. The full variable domain, with the rest looked up from reference TRBV19 and TRBJ1-2, is DGGITQSPKYLFRKEGQNVTLSCEQNLNHDAMYWYRQDPGQGLRLIYYSQIVNDFQKGDIAEGYSVSREKKESFPLTVTSAQKNPTAFYLCASSIDPGSHYGYTFGSGTRLTVV.

This chain connects TRBV2 to TRBJ2-7, with D possibly TRBD1 on 6 matching bases. The V end was cut by 1 base, the J end by 3 bases, with 16 bases between. Germline CDR1 is SNHLY and CDR2 is FYNNEI. The CDR3 is 16 residues long. CDR3: CASSEDVSGQYYEQYF. CDR3 DNA: TGTGCCAGCAGTGAAGACGTTTCAGGACAGTACTACGAGCAGTACTTC.

This clone was recorded once. J is TRBJ2-5 and V is TRBV3-1 (or the pseudogene TRBV3-2); TRBD2 matches at 13 bases. This CDR3 is 16 amino acids long. With 4 bases clipped from V and 5 bases from J, the junction kept 7 bases outside the gene matches. Per the germline V gene, CDR1 is LGHDT and CDR2 is YNNKEL (reference sequence). DNA for the CDR3: TGTGCCAGCAGCCCCAGGACTAGCGGGGGAGAGGAGACCCAGTACTTC. Its protein is CASSPRTSGGEETQYF.

The chain links TRBV7-8 to TRBJ2-3, with TRBD2 matching 9 bases. Germline CDR1 SGHVS, CDR2 FQNEAQ. Trimming removed 5 bases from V and 5 bases from J; junction bases left unmatched: 11. The CDR3 runs 16 residues. The chain's CDR3 is CASSRSSSGVVDTQYF. CDR3 nucleotide sequence: TGTGCCAGCAGCCGCTCCTCTAGCGGGGTGGTAGATACGCAGTATTTT.

The chain carries TRBV28 and TRBJ2-1; D gene uncertain. V was cut by 1 base and J by 5 bases, with 6 bases left in between. The CDR3 consists of 13 residues. Looked up from germline, CDR1 is MDHEN and CDR2 is SYDVKM. The DNA of the CDR3 is TGTGCCAGCAGTTTATTGCAGAACAATGAGCAGTTCTTC. Protein sequence: CASSLLQNNEQFF.

The V call is TRBV6-2 or TRBV6-3, the J call TRBJ2-7; 7 bases match TRBD2. V gave up 4 bases and J gave up 3 bases; unmatched junction bases: 3. Germline assignment: CDR1 MNHEY and CDR2 SVGEGT. The CDR3 runs 13 residues. The CDR3 loop is CASSSGTNYEQYF. The CDR3 DNA reads as TGTGCCAGCAGTTCCGGGACTAACTACGAGCAGTACTTC.

The chain employs TRBV11-2 and TRBJ1-1; D is perhaps TRBD1 (6 bases). CDR3 length: 13 residues. Trimming pared 2 bases from V and 5 bases from J, leaving 9 bases between. The germline V gene has CDR1 SGHAT and CDR2 FQNNGV. CDR3 protein: CASSLFRGTEAFF. The DNA of the CDR3 is TGTGCCAGCAGCTTATTTAGGGGGACTGAAGCTTTCTTT.